This T cell receptor beta chain was identified during a study of beta chain features in type 1 diabetes. This CDR3 has 14 residues. Germline V lookup: CDR1 KGHSY, CDR2 FQNENV. V dropped 0 bases and J dropped 2 bases, with 7 bases sitting between them. Study conclusions and caveats: Patients with type 1 diabetes carried fewer insertions and had more deletions at their VDJ junctions.

Purity (above 98%) was reached by all sorted populations. Expressed TCRB transcripts got sequenced, as all isolated RNA was reverse transcribed. Assay: immunoSEQ multiplex PCR; the TCRdb copy retains only in-frame clones and omits some. The sample carries hundreds of thousands of clones, less than 15% recorded once. Remarks on this clone: Its antigen remains unknown.

Sequencing used central memory CD4+ T cells from blood. The chain combines TRBV16 with TRBJ1-1, with unresolved D. This TCR was sampled from a man aged 30 to 39 in good health. CDR3 amino acids: CASSQSGSNTEAFF. CDR3 bases: TGTGCCAGCAGCCAATCGGGGAGCAACACTGAAGCTTTCTTT.